This T cell receptor (beta chain) appears in the sequencing data of a study of technical replicates of blood from a few donors. Repertoires were generated with immunoSEQ multiplex PCR, while TCRdb's copy carries only in-frame clones and drops some. The sample lists approximately 60,000 clones, more than 75% occurring once. From germline, CDR1 is SGHDT and CDR2 YYEEEE. The CDR3 is 15 residues long. V lost 3 bases to trimming and J lost 7 bases; unmatched junction nucleotides: 12. Sequenced: PBMCs. V usage is TRBV5-6 and J usage is TRBJ2-7; 8 bases line up with TRBD2. This TCR came from a human donor in good health. Some clones in this sample may be carry-over from other donors' samples. The CDR3 spells CASSSPRLALGEQYF. DNA for the CDR3: TGTGCCAGCAGCTCACCCCGACTAGCGCTGGGTGAGCAGTACTTC.